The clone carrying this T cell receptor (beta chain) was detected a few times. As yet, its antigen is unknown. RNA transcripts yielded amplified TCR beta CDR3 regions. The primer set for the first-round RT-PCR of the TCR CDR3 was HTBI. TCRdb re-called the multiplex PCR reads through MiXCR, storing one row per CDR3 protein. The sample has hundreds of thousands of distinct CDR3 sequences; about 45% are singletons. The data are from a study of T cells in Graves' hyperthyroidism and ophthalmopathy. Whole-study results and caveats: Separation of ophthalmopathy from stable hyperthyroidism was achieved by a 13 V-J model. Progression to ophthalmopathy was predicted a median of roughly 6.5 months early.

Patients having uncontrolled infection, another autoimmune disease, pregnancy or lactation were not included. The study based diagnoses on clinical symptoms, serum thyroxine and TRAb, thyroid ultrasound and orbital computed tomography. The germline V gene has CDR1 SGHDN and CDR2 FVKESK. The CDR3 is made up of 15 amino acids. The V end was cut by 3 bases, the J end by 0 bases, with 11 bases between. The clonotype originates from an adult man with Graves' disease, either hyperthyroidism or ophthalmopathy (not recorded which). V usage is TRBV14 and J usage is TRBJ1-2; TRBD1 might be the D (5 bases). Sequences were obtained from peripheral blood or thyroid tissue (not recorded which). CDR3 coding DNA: TGTGCCAGCAGCCAGGCGTCAGGGACTAACTATGGCTACACCTTC. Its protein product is CASSQASGTNYGYTF.